A single TCR beta chain is shown here with its context. Then a second PCR, running roughly 7 to 11 cycles, was carried out with a sample-barcoded 5' primer and a J-beta primer mix. All cDNA molecules were each tagged by a template-switch adaptor with 12 random nucleotides. Every sample gave at least 2.5 million paired-end reads containing CDR3. TCRdb re-analysed the 5' RACE reads in MiXCR, keeping a single row per CDR3 protein. The top ten hold 9.5% to 13% of the sample, which has about 930,000 distinct CDR3 sequences, 25% to 35% seen once. Peripheral blood samples of around 11 milliliters were drawn from each donor. The length of the CDR3 is 13 residues. V was cut by 5 bases and J by 4 bases, with 8 bases left in between. The germline V gene has CDR1 MNHEY and CDR2 SVGEGT. The data derive from a study of blood T cells in healthy people across ages. These data were also reused for a study on T cells of mothers and their children.

This receptor was taken from a woman in her 40s in good health. Sequencing input: blood. This rearrangement joins TRBV6-2 or TRBV6-3 to TRBJ2-2; D ambiguous. The CDR3 spells CASSTHTTGELFF. DNA of the CDR3: TGTGCCAGCAGTACCCATACCACCGGGGAGCTGTTTTTT.